These 27 T cell receptor beta chains were sequenced from one sample in a study of OX40 agonist ivuxolimab in advanced cancers. This table comes from immunoSEQ multiplex PCR, and its TCRdb copy is limited to in-frame clones, with some not included. Here the sample spans 43,000 or so clones, 86% being singletons. This sample comprised CD4+ or CD8+ T cells sorted from blood, obtained in a trial of the OX40 agonist ivuxolimab. Receptor source: an adult with an advanced solid tumor such as melanoma, head and neck, liver or kidney cancer.

The J gene is TRBJ2-5, the V gene TRBV5-8; unclear D gene. The CDR3 runs to 14 residues. V gave up 0 bases and J gave up 0 bases, with 6 bases separating them. The germline V gene encodes CDR1 SGHTS and CDR2 YDEGEE. The CDR3 bases are TGTGCCAGCAGCTTGGAGGTGTACCAAGAGACCCAGTACTTC. It is translated as CASSLEVYQETQYF.

This clone is a singleton in its sample. The genes are TRBV5-1 and TRBJ2-3, with TRBD2 as a possible D gene (5 bases). This CDR3 comprises 13 residues. Trimming stripped 4 bases from V and 3 bases from J, with 9 bases between. CDR1 and CDR2 from the germline V gene are SGHRS and YFSETQ. CDR3 residues: CASSTDSTDTQYF. The DNA for the CDR3 is TGCGCCAGCAGCACGGACTCTACAGATACGCAGTATTTT.

J is TRBJ1-1 and V is TRBV18; D is ambiguous. V was trimmed by 0 bases and J by 5 bases, leaving 10 bases between them. The CDR3 is 14 amino acids. Per the germline V gene, CDR1 is KGHSH and CDR2 is LQKENI. The CDR3 loop reads CASSPPAPGTEAFF. The CDR3 DNA reads TGTGCCAGCTCACCACCGGCGCCGGGGACTGAAGCTTTCTTT.

V gene TRBV18 combines with J gene TRBJ1-3; possibly TRBD1 for D (6 bases). Per germline, CDR1 KGHSH and CDR2 LQKENI. With 1 base removed from V and 4 bases from J, the gap between germline ends came to 11 bases. There are 15 residues in the CDR3. CDR3 amino acids: CASSPLSGEGNTIYF. DNA of the CDR3: TGTGCCAGCTCACCACTCTCAGGGGAAGGAAACACCATATATTTT.

In this sample, this clone turned up once. The chain links TRBV10-3 to TRBJ2-5, with 7 bases aligning to TRBD2. V lost 2 bases, J lost 5 bases, and 11 bases stayed unmatched. The CDR3 has 16 residues. CDR1 is ENHRY and CDR2 is SYGVKD in the germline V gene. The CDR3 bases are TGTGCCATCAGTGAGCCGAGCGAGAGCGGGACGGAGACCCAGTACTTC. It encodes CAISEPSESGTETQYF.

This clone was seen a handful of times. The rearrangement uses TRBV6-4 and TRBJ2-7; D gene unclear. Germline V gives CDR1 MRHNA, CDR2 SNTAGT. V was pared by 4 bases and J by 6 bases, with 7 bases between. The CDR3 totals 11 residues. As DNA, the CDR3 is TGTGCCAGCAGTGCAGTGAGCGAGCAGTACTTC. Translation: CASSAVSEQYF.

This clone appeared a single time. The rearrangement joins TRBV7-3 to TRBJ2-7, with D uncertain. The CDR3 runs to 14 residues. The V gene lost 2 bases and the J gene lost 3 bases, with 11 bases spanning the gap. CDR1 and CDR2 from the germline V gene are SGHTA and FQGTGA. This chain's CDR3 is CASSLGPRNYEQYF. In DNA, the CDR3 is TGTGCCAGCAGCTTAGGGCCGCGGAACTACGAGCAGTACTTC.

This chain joins TRBV5-1 and TRBJ1-2; D is possibly TRBD1 (6 bases). The CDR3 runs to 13 residues. Germline CDR1 and CDR2: SGHRS and YFSETQ. With 4 bases removed from V and 2 bases from J, the gap between germline ends came to 9 bases. In DNA, the CDR3 is TGCGCCAGCAGCCAAACAGGGAACTATGGCTACACCTTC. This codes for CASSQTGNYGYTF.

The CDR3 loop reads CASRTSGQGRTEAFF. The CDR3 region has the DNA TGTGCCAGCAGAACCTCGGGACAGGGTCGCACTGAAGCTTTCTTT. The chain recombines TRBV6-6 with TRBJ1-1, with 9 bases fitting TRBD1. The CDR3 length is 15 residues. The V gene's germline CDR1 is MNHNY and CDR2 SVGAGI (reference sequence). V lost 6 bases to trimming and J lost 4 bases; unmatched junction nucleotides: 9.

The chain couples TRBV19 to TRBJ1-4; tentatively, D is TRBD1 (6 bases). The germline CDR1 and CDR2 sequences are LNHDA and SQIVND (reference sequence). V lost 4 bases to trimming and J lost 6 bases, with 12 bases between them. The CDR3 covers 14 residues. The CDR3 nucleotides read TGTGCCAGTAGTAAACAGGGCTCGGATGAAAAACTGTTTTTT. It translates to CASSKQGSDEKLFF.

The V gene is TRBV28, the J gene TRBJ2-7, with 8 bases that match TRBD2. This CDR3 contains 14 residues. Trimming removed 6 bases from V and 2 bases from J; junction bases left unmatched: 6. The germline gives CDR1 MDHEN, CDR2 SYDVKM. The CDR3 region has the DNA TGTGCCAGCAGCGGTCCGGGGGGGGCCTACGAGCAGTACTTC. Protein product: CASSGPGGAYEQYF.

The J gene is TRBJ2-3, the V gene TRBV9, with unresolved D. Trimming removed 4 bases at V and 2 bases at J, with 5 bases between. CDR1 is SGDLS, CDR2 YYNGEE, per germline. The CDR3 runs 12 residues. The CDR3 region is CASSMNTDTQYF. The CDR3, as DNA: TGTGCCAGCAGCATGAACACAGATACGCAGTATTTT.

CDR3 bases: TGTGCCAGCAGCGTAGCTTACGGTAGCGGGATGGGGGAGCTGTTTTTT. Encoded protein: CASSVAYGSGMGELFF. This sequence joins TRBV9 and TRBJ2-2; 8 bases are a match to TRBD2. This CDR3 comprises 16 residues. The V and J ends lost 0 bases and 8 bases, in that order; junction bases with no gene match: 9. Germline-derived CDR1 and CDR2 are SGDLS and YYNGEE.

The chain joins TRBV6-5 to TRBJ2-3; tentative D call: TRBD2 (6 bases). The CDR3 length is 14 residues. From germline, CDR1 is MNHEY and CDR2 SVGAGI. V gave up 2 bases and J gave up 0 bases, with 6 bases separating them. The CDR3 bases are TGTGCCAGCAGTTACGGGAGGAGCACAGATACGCAGTATTTT. Encoded protein: CASSYGRSTDTQYF.

V and J are TRBV4-2 and TRBJ2-5, with 10 bases aligning to TRBD2. The junction had 3 bases not matched to a gene; V was cut back by 2 bases and J by 3 bases. Germline CDR1 and CDR2: LGHNA and YNFKEQ. The CDR3 contains 15 residues. For the CDR3, the DNA is TGTGCCAGCAGCCAACGGAGCGGGGGGGAAGAGACCCAGTACTTC. It encodes CASSQRSGGEETQYF.

V usage is TRBV4-1 and J usage is TRBJ1-5; D may be TRBD1 (6 bases). The CDR3 loop spans 15 amino acids. The germline CDR1 and CDR2 sequences are MGHRA and YSYEKL. V was shortened by 0 bases and J by 7 bases, with 13 bases between the two germline ends. In nucleotides, the CDR3 is TGCGCCAGCAGCCAAGATATGCAGGGGTTCCAGCCCCAGCATTTT. Translating it yields CASSQDMQGFQPQHF.

The rearrangement joins TRBV5-4 to TRBJ2-2, with D possibly being TRBD2 (6 bases). The germline V gene has CDR1 SGHNT and CDR2 YYREEE (reference sequence). CDR3 length: 15 residues. Between the trimmed V and J ends, which lost 4 bases and 5 bases, there was a span of 15 bases. This CDR3 reads CASSLGTRDTGELFF. For the CDR3, the DNA is TGTGCCAGCAGCCTGGGGACGCGGGATACCGGGGAGCTGTTTTTT.

J is TRBJ1-5 and V is TRBV28; D may be TRBD1 (5 bases). The CDR3 totals 14 residues. Per the germline V gene, CDR1 is MDHEN and CDR2 is SYDVKM. The germline V and J ends were trimmed by 6 bases and 2 bases, with 11 bases remaining between them. The CDR3 spells CASSYRQRNQPQHF. The CDR3 region has the DNA TGTGCCAGCAGCTATAGACAGCGCAATCAGCCCCAGCATTTT.

The rearrangement joins TRBV5-8 to TRBJ1-6; possibly TRBD1 for D (6 bases). CDR3 size: 14 residues. V shed 4 bases and J shed 6 bases, with 11 bases lying between them. Germline CDR1 and CDR2: SGHTS and YDEGEE. CDR3 coding DNA: TGTGCCAGCAGCCCCAGGGGTTCTAATTCACCCCTCCACTTT. This translates into CASSPRGSNSPLHF.

The chain recombines TRBV9 with TRBJ2-3; the D is unclear. Trimming stripped 0 bases from V and 4 bases from J, with 9 bases between. This CDR3 is 14 amino acids long. CDR1 SGDLS and CDR2 YYNGEE come from the germline V gene. The CDR3 protein is CASSVASAADTQYF. The CDR3 DNA is TGTGCCAGCAGCGTAGCGAGCGCAGCAGATACGCAGTATTTT. Using reference TRBV9 and TRBJ2-3 for the parts outside the CDR3, the full variable domain is DSGVTQTPKHLITATGQRVTLRCSPRSGDLSVYWYQQSLDQGLQFLIQYYNGEERAKGNILERFSAQQFPDLHSELNLSSLELGDSALYFCASSVASAADTQYFGPGTRLTVL.

J is TRBJ2-1 and V is TRBV7-3; D remains ambiguous. The CDR3 is 13 amino acids. Germline values: CDR1 SGHTA, CDR2 FQGTGA. With 5 bases removed from V and 2 bases from J, the gap between germline ends came to 7 bases. The CDR3 loop is CASSLAAYNEQFF. In DNA form, the CDR3 reads TGTGCCAGCAGCCTTGCGGCCTACAATGAGCAGTTCTTC. The full variable domain, its missing parts supplied by reference TRBV7-3 and TRBJ2-1, is GAGVSQTPSNKVTEKGKYVELRCDPISGHTALYWYRQSLGQGPEFLIYFQGTGAADDSGLPNDRFFAVRPEGSVSTLKIQRTERGDSAVYLCASSLAAYNEQFFGPGTRLTVL.

This clone was detected only a few times. The chain is built from TRBV7-2 and TRBJ2-5, with TRBD1 as a possible D gene (6 bases). CDR3 size: 13 residues. The germline V and J ends were trimmed by 5 bases and 5 bases, with 12 bases remaining between them. Germline CDR1 is SGHTA and CDR2 is FQGNSA. CDR3 nucleotide sequence: TGTGCCAGCAGCCGGGACACTCCGGAGACCCAGTACTTC. Translating gives CASSRDTPETQYF. The full variable domain, its missing parts supplied by reference TRBV7-2 and TRBJ2-5, is GAGVSQSPSNKVTEKGKDVELRCDPISGHTALYWYRQSLGQGLEFLIYFQGNSAPDKSGLPSDRFSAERTGGSVSTLTIQRTQQEDSAVYLCASSRDTPETQYFGPGTRLLVL.

The rearrangement links TRBV7-9 to TRBJ1-2; D perhaps matches TRBD1 (6 bases). Per germline, CDR1 SEHNR and CDR2 FQNEAQ (reference sequence). Trimming stripped 5 bases from V and 7 bases from J, with 14 bases between. This CDR3 contains 13 residues. The CDR3, as DNA: TGTGCCAGCAGCCCCCAGGGGCAGGGTGGCTACACCTTC. Amino acid sequence: CASSPQGQGGYTF.

The chain has TRBV19 and TRBJ2-2; weak D call: TRBD1 (6 bases). The CDR3 has 16 residues. Germline lookup yields CDR1 LNHDA and CDR2 SQIVND (reference sequence). V shed 6 bases and J shed 3 bases, with 17 bases lying between them. CDR3 sequence reads: CASRGPRAGDTGELFF. The CDR3 nucleotides read TGTGCCAGTAGGGGGCCGAGGGCAGGGGACACCGGGGAGCTGTTTTTT.

The genes are TRBV6-1 and TRBJ2-1; D is possibly TRBD1 (6 bases). The V and J ends lost 2 bases and 7 bases respectively, with 12 bases between them. The V gene's germline CDR1 is MNHNS and CDR2 SASEGT. The CDR3 runs to 14 residues. For the CDR3, the DNA is TGTGCCAGCAGTGAATTAGGGGGATGGAATGAGCAGTTCTTC. This codes for CASSELGGWNEQFF.

This chain connects TRBV7-3 to TRBJ2-3; D tentatively fits TRBD1 or TRBD2 (6 bases each). This CDR3 region has 15 residues. The V and J ends lost 2 bases and 4 bases respectively, with 13 bases between them. The germline V gene encodes CDR1 SGHTA and CDR2 FQGTGA. The CDR3 reads CASSLGGQTADTQYF. CDR3 coding DNA: TGTGCCAGCAGCTTAGGGGGGCAGACGGCAGATACGCAGTATTTT.

The rearrangement uses TRBV9 and TRBJ1-5, with D maybe TRBD1 (6 bases). The V gene's germline CDR1 is SGDLS and CDR2 YYNGEE. Between the trimmed V and J ends, which lost 4 bases and 5 bases, there was a span of 16 bases. CDR3 length: 15 amino acids. CDR3 sequence (DNA): TGTGCCAGCAGCCCCCGGACAGTCCCGGATCAGCCCCAGCATTTT. Protein: CASSPRTVPDQPQHF.